This T cell receptor (beta chain) was identified during a study of T cell repertoires in cytomegalovirus infection (dated by TCRdb to about 2019). For the wider study: Donor HLA type was relevant to the analysis, because carriage of CMV infection together with the matching HLA type was indicated by public TCR beta signatures. The full study reports these points: The ex vivo response was dominated by HLA-C-restricted CMV-specific TCR beta clonotypes, and the single most frequent clonotype in two of eight donors was supplied by these HLA-C-restricted clonotypes. Carriers of CMV infection plus the relevant HLA type were discriminated by the cumulative frequency of public TCR beta family members in the study cohort and in an independent roughly 370-donor cohort.

The data were produced on an Illumina HiSeq 1500. TCRdb applied fastp at Q25 and MiXCR to the public reads, then kept only in-frame beta chains. Each CDR3 protein appears once, grouped with its most common genes and DNA. The sample data list fewer than 550,000 distinct CDR3 sequences, and about 11% of these were observed just once. Roughly 10% of the sample rests with the top ten. There are 17 amino acids in the CDR3, from cysteine to phenylalanine inclusive. Of all the DNA, just the CDR3 is kept, 51 bases in frame from base 1. As encoded in the germline V gene (reference sequence), CDR1 is LNHDA while CDR2 is SQIVND. V ends up 5 bases short and J 5 bases short, with an unmatched junction base count of 9. With regard to this clonotype: Its antigen specificity is not known. There are no base qualities to consult, and no much larger clone falls within one base.

The V and J segments used are TRBV19 and TRBJ2-1; 13 of the junction bases match TRBD2. The source is a human donor in good health (CMV status not recorded). Some clones in this sample may be carry-over from other donors' samples. The sequenced sample was PBMCs. DNA sequence: TGTGCCAGTAGTCCATGGACTAGCGGGGGCACGGACAATGAGCAGTTCTTC. Translated, this gives CASSPWTSGGTDNEQFF.